The rows below give T cell receptor beta chains drawn from one sample of a study of shared clonotypes between healthy human individuals. The repertoire was sequenced with immunoSEQ multiplex PCR; TCRdb's copy has only in-frame clones and lacks some. The table has some 2,000,000 clones, around 95% seen once. Sequenced: naive CD4+ T cells sorted from blood. The receptors were gathered from a man younger than 35 in good health. Both conserved end residues are part of each CDR3. D genes are given only for firm matches. Not every row has a clone size; where given, it reads once, few, many or a size class.

v_call,clone_size,j_call,d_call,cdr3_aa,cdr3_nt
TRBV4-3,-,TRBJ2-3,-,CASSQEAAFTDTQYF,TGCGCCAGCAGCCAAGAAGCGGCTTTCACAGATACGCAGTATTTT
TRBV18,once,TRBJ2-7,TRBD1,CASSLGQSYEQYF,TGTGCCAGCTCACTGGGACAGAGCTACGAGCAGTACTTC
TRBV7-2,-,TRBJ1-2,-,CASSLGPGNGYTF,TGTGCCAGCAGCTTAGGGCCAGGGAATGGCTACACCTTC
TRBV7-2,once,TRBJ2-7,-,CASSLAPLAVYEQYF,TGTGCCAGCAGCTTAGCACCACTAGCAGTCTACGAGCAGTACTTC
TRBV4-1,once,TRBJ2-7,TRBD2,CASSQDEGTSGRAGEQYF,TGCGCCAGCAGCCAAGATGAAGGCACTAGCGGGAGGGCCGGCGAGCAGTACTTC
TRBV6-6,-,TRBJ2-1,TRBD2,CASTRTSPSSYNEQFF,TGTGCCAGCACCAGGACTAGCCCAAGCTCCTACAATGAGCAGTTCTTC
TRBV27,-,TRBJ1-2,-,CASSLTTDRSYGYTF,TGTGCCAGCAGTCTAACGACGGACCGGAGCTATGGCTACACCTTC
TRBV28,once,TRBJ2-2,-,CASSLGRGNTGELFF,TGTGCCAGCAGCCTGGGACGTGGGAACACCGGGGAGCTGTTTTTT
TRBV30,-,TRBJ1-4,TRBD1,CACTRGLTNEKLFF,TGTGCCTGCACCAGGGGGCTGACTAATGAAAAACTGTTTTTT
TRBV14,-,TRBJ1-6,-,CASSPGGSWNSPLHF,TGTGCCAGCAGCCCGGGGGGAAGTTGGAATTCACCCCTCCACTTT
TRBV28,-,TRBJ2-3,TRBD1,CASGTGGVNLLTDTQYF,TGTGCCAGCGGGACAGGGGGCGTAAACTTATTGACAGATACGCAGTATTTT
TRBV2,-,TRBJ2-7,-,CASKSYEQYF,TGTGCCAGCAAGAGTTACGAGCAGTACTTC
TRBV6-4,-,TRBJ2-7,-,CASSEVRLASYEQYF,TGTGCCAGCAGTGAAGTACGGCTGGCTTCCTACGAGCAGTACTTC
TRBV6-5,-,TRBJ1-1,-,CASYRAHLNTEAFF,TGTGCCAGCTACCGAGCGCATCTAAACACTGAAGCTTTCTTT
TRBV11-2,-,TRBJ2-6,TRBD1,CASSLTGGSGANVLTF,TGTGCCAGCAGCTTGACAGGGGGCTCTGGGGCCAACGTCCTGACTTTC
TRBV4-1,-,TRBJ2-4,TRBD2,CASSLRLADNIQYF,TGCGCCAGCAGCCTGAGACTAGCGGATAACATTCAGTACTTC
TRBV10-3,-,TRBJ2-2,TRBD2,CAISGAGGSNTGELFF,TGTGCCATCAGTGGTGCGGGAGGATCGAACACCGGGGAGCTGTTTTTT
TRBV5-1,-,TRBJ2-3,TRBD2,CASSPLAGVADTQYF,TGCGCCAGCAGTCCCCTAGCGGGAGTGGCAGATACGCAGTATTTT
TRBV5-1,-,TRBJ1-2,TRBD1,CASSFDREAYGYTF,TGCGCCAGTTCTTTCGACAGGGAGGCCTATGGCTACACCTTC
TRBV27,once,TRBJ1-1,-,CASSPEGMGNTEAFF,TGTGCCAGCAGCCCAGAGGGCATGGGGAACACTGAAGCTTTCTTT
TRBV7-9,-,TRBJ2-5,TRBD2,CASSLGGTSGLEETQYF,TGTGCCAGCAGCTTAGGTGGAACTAGCGGTCTAGAAGAGACCCAGTACTTC
TRBV6-5,-,TRBJ2-3,-,CASSRGRITDTQYF,TGTGCCAGCAGTAGGGGACGGATCACAGATACGCAGTATTTT
TRBV6-5,few,TRBJ2-2,-,CASSYSSQGGTGELFF,TGTGCCAGCAGTTACTCGAGTCAGGGGGGCACCGGGGAGCTGTTTTTT
TRBV11-2,-,TRBJ2-7,TRBD2,CASSERWTSGSYEQYF,TGTGCCAGCAGCGAGAGGTGGACTAGCGGCTCCTACGAGCAGTACTTC
TRBV5-6,once,TRBJ2-7,-,CASSLSHEQYF,TGTGCCAGCAGCTTGTCCCACGAGCAGTACTTC
TRBV11-3,-,TRBJ2-7,-,CASSLGNGGSYEQYF,TGTGCCAGCAGCTTAGGTAACGGGGGATCCTACGAGCAGTACTTC
TRBV5-6,-,TRBJ1-6,TRBD1,CASTTGGVTPYNSPLHF,TGTGCCAGCACCACAGGGGGGGTCACCCCCTATAATTCACCCCTCCACTTT
TRBV6-1,-,TRBJ2-7,TRBD2,CASSGFSSGRSSYEQYF,TGTGCCAGCAGTGGATTCTCTAGCGGGAGGAGCTCCTACGAGCAGTACTTC
TRBV7-6,-,TRBJ2-1,-,CASSSLAGYNEQFF,TGTGCCAGCAGCTCCTTAGCAGGCTACAATGAGCAGTTCTTC
TRBV25-1,-,TRBJ2-4,TRBD2,CASSVGLAGEKNIQYF,TGTGCCAGCAGTGTGGGACTAGCGGGAGAAAAAAACATTCAGTACTTC
TRBV2,-,TRBJ2-4,-,CASSERTRLAKNIQYF,TGTGCCAGCAGCGAACGGACCAGGTTGGCCAAAAACATTCAGTACTTC
TRBV30,-,TRBJ1-2,-,CAWSPDRNYGYTF,TGTGCCTGGAGTCCCGACAGGAACTATGGCTACACCTTC
TRBV10-3,-,TRBJ1-2,TRBD1,CAISSGTGGVGVTFNYGYTF,TGTGCCATCTCCAGCGGGACAGGGGGCGTAGGGGTTACATTTAACTATGGCTACACCTTC
TRBV27,-,TRBJ2-3,-,CASNTPVGVRTDTQYF,TGTGCCAGCAACACACCGGTGGGGGTTAGGACAGATACGCAGTATTTT
TRBV7-2,-,TRBJ1-5,-,CASSLDGIQPQHF,TGTGCCAGCAGCCTCGACGGGATTCAGCCCCAGCATTTT
TRBV5-4,-,TRBJ2-3,-,CASSLGLPTDTQYF,TGTGCCAGCAGCTTGGGACTACCCACAGATACGCAGTATTTT
TRBV6-1,-,TRBJ1-2,-,CASWETGLFNYGYTF,TGTGCCAGTTGGGAAACAGGCCTCTTTAACTATGGCTACACCTTC